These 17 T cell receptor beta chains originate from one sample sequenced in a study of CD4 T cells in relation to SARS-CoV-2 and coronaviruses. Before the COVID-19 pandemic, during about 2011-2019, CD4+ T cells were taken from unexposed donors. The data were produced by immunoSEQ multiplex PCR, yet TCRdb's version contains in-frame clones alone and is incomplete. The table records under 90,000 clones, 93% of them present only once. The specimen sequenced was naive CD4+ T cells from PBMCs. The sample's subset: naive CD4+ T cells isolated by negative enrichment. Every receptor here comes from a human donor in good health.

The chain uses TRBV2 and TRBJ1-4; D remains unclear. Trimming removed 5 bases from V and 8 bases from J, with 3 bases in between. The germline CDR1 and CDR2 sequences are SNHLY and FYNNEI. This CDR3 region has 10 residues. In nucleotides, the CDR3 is TGTGCCAGCAGTTTCGAAAAACTGTTTTTT. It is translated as CASSFEKLFF.

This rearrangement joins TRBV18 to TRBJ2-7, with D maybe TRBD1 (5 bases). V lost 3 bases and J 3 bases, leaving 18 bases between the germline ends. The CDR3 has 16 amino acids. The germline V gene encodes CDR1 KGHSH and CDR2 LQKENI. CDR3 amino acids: CASSPPAGPPYYEQYF. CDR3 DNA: TGTGCCAGCTCACCCCCCGCAGGGCCCCCTTACTACGAGCAGTACTTC.

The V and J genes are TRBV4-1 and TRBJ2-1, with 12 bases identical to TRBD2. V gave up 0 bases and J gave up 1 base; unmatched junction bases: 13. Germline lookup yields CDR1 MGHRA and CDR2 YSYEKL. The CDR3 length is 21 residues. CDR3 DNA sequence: TGCGCCAGCAGCCAAGATCCTTCGCTAGCGGGGGGGCCCCAATCCTACAATGAGCAGTTCTTC. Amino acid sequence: CASSQDPSLAGGPQSYNEQFF.

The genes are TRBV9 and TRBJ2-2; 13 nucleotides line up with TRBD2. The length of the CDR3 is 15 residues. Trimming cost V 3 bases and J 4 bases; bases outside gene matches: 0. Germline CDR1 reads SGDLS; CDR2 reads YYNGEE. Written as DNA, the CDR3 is TGTGCCAGCAGCGGGACTAGCGGGAGCACCGGGGAGCTGTTTTTT. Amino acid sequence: CASSGTSGSTGELFF.

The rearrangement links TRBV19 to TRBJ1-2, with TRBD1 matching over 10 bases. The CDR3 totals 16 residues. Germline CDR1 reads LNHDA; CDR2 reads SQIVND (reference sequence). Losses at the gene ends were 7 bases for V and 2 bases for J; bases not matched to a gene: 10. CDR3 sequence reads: CASTRPGQGSNYGYTF. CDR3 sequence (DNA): TGTGCCAGTACGAGGCCGGGACAGGGGTCGAACTATGGCTACACCTTC.

DNA for the CDR3: TGCGCCAGCAGCATCCCAGGGGGTACCACTGAAGCTTTCTTT. Protein product: CASSIPGGTTEAFF. The V and J genes are TRBV5-1 and TRBJ1-1; 7 bases are shared with TRBD1. The CDR3 loop spans 14 amino acids. V gave up 4 bases and J gave up 4 bases; unmatched junction bases: 7. CDR1 SGHRS and CDR2 YFSETQ come from the germline V gene.

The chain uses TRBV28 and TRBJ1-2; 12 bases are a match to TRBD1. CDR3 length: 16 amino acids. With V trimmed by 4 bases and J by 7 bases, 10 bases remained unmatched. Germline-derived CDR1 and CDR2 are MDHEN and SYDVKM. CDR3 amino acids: CASSSLAGQGAFGYTF. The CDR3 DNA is TGTGCCAGCAGTTCATTGGCGGGACAGGGGGCTTTTGGCTACACCTTC.

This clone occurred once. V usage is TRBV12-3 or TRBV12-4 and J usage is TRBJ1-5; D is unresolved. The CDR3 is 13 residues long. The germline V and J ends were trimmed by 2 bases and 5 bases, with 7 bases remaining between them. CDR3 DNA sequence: TGTGCCAGCAGTTTAACTGGCTATCAGCCCCAGCATTTT. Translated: CASSLTGYQPQHF.

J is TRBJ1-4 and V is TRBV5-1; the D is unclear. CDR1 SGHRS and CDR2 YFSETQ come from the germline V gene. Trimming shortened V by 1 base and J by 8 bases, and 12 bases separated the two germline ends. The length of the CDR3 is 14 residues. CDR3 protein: CASSLSPTGEKLFF. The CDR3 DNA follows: TGCGCCAGCAGCTTGAGCCCCACGGGGGAAAAACTGTTTTTT.

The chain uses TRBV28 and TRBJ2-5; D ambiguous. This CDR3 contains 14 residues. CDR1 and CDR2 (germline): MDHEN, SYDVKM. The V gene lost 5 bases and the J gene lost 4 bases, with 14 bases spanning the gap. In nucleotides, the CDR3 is TGTGCCAGCAGTCCCGGGCTCGGCCCAGAGACCCAGTACTTC. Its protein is CASSPGLGPETQYF. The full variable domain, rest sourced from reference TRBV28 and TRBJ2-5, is DVKVTQSSRYLVKRTGEKVFLECVQDMDHENMFWYRQDPGLGLRLIYFSYDVKMKEKGDIPEGYSVSREKKERFSLILESASTNQTSMYLCASSPGLGPETQYFGPGTRLLVL.

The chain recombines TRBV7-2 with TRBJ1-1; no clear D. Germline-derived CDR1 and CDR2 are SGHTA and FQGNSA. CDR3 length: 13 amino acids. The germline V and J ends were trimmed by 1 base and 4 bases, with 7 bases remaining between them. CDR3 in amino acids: CASSLGSLTEAFF. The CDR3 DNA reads TGTGCCAGCAGCTTAGGATCCCTCACTGAAGCTTTCTTT. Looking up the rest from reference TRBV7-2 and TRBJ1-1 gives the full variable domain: GAGVSQSPSNKVTEKGKDVELRCDPISGHTALYWYRQSLGQGLEFLIYFQGNSAPDKSGLPSDRFSAERTGGSVSTLTIQRTQQEDSAVYLCASSLGSLTEAFFGQGTRLTVV.

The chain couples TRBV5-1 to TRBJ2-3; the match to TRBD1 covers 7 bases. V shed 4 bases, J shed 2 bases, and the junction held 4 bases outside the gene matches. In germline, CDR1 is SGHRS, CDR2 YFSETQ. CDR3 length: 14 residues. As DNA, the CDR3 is TGCGCCAGCAGCCTGGGACAGATCACAGATACGCAGTATTTT. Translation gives CASSLGQITDTQYF.

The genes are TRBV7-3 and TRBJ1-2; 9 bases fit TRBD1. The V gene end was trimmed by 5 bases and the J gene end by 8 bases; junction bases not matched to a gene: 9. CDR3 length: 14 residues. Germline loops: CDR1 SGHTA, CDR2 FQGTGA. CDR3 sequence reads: CASSPGTGLRGYTF. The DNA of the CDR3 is TGTGCCAGCAGCCCCGGGACAGGGTTAAGAGGCTACACCTTC.

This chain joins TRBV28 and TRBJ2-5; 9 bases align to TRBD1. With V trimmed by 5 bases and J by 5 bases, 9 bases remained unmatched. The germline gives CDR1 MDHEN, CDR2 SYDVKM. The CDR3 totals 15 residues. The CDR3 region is CASSTRTGGAETQYF. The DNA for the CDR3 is TGTGCCAGCAGTACCCGAACAGGGGGCGCGGAGACCCAGTACTTC.

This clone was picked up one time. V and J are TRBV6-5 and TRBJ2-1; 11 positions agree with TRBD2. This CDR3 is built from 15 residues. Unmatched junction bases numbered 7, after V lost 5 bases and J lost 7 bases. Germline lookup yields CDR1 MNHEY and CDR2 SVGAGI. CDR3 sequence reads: CASSPSSGGYNEQFF. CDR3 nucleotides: TGTGCCAGCAGTCCATCTAGCGGGGGGTATAATGAGCAGTTCTTC.

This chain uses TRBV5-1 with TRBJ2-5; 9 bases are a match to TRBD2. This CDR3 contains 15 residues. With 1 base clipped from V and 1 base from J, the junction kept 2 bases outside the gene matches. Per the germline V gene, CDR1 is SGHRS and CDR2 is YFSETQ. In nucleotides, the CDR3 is TGCGCCAGCAGCTTGAGCGGGAGGAGCCAAGAGACCCAGTACTTC. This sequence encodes CASSLSGRSQETQYF. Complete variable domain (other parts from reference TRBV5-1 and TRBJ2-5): KAGVTQTPRYLIKTRGQQVTLSCSPISGHRSVSWYQQTPGQGLQFLFEYFSETQRNKGNFPGRFSGRQFSNSRSEMNVSTLELGDSALYLCASSLSGRSQETQYFGPGTRLLVL.

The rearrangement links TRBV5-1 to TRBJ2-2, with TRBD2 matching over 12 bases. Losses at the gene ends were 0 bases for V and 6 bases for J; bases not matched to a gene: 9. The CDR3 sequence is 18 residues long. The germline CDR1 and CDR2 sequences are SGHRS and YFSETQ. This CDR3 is CASSLDPPGLAGSGELFF. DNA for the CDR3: TGCGCCAGCAGCTTGGACCCTCCGGGACTAGCGGGTTCCGGGGAGCTGTTTTTT.